This T cell receptor (beta chain) was found in a study of T cell responses to AZD1222 COVID-19 vaccine. Remarks on this clone: The target antigen is unknown.

Findings and caveats of the study: Seropositive AZD1222 recipients at baseline numbered only six or seven. Of spike-specific TCRs, nearly half reportedly target regions left unmutated in variants. The donor cohort was predominantly white British with a female majority, and clonal diversity may have been underestimated.

This table comes from immunoSEQ multiplex PCR, and its TCRdb copy is limited to in-frame clones, with some not included. The data hold roughly 200,000 clones, with just under 95% observed a single time. Material: peripheral blood, obtained 28 days after the second dose of the MenACWY control vaccine. This clonotype originated in an adult who received the MenACWY meningococcal vaccine as a control.

The CDR3 region is CASSQDLGVSSYEQYF. The CDR3 bases are TGCGCCAGCAGCCAAGATCTAGGGGTAAGCTCCTACGAGCAGTACTTC. The rearrangement joins TRBV4-3 to TRBJ2-7; weak D call: TRBD1 (5 bases). The V end lost 0 bases, the J end lost 0 bases, and 12 bases lay between the germline ends. The CDR3 loop spans 16 amino acids. Germline V CDR1 and CDR2: LGHNA, YSLEER.